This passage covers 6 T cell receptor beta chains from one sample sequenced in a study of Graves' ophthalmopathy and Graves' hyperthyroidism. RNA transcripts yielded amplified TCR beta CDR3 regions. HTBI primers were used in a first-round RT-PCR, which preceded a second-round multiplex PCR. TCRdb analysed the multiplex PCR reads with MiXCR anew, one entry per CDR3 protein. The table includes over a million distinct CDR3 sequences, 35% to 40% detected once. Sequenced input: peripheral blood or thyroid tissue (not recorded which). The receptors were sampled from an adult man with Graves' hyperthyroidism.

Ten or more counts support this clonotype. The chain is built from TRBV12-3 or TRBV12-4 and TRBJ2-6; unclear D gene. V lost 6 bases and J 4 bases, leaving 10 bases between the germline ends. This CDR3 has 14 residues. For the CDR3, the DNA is TGTGCCAGCAGAATTCAGTGGGGGGCCAACGTCCTGACTTTC. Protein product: CASRIQWGANVLTF.

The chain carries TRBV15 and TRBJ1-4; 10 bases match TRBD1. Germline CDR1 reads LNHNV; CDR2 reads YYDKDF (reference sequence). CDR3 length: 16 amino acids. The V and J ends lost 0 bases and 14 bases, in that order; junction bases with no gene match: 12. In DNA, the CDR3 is TGTGCCACCAGCAGAGATACAGGGACAGGGGACCTTAGGCTGTTTTTT. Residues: CATSRDTGTGDLRLFF.

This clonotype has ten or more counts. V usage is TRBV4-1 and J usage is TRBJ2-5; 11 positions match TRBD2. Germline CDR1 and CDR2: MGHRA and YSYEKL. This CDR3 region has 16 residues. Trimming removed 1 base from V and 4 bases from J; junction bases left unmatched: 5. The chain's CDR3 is CASSQALAGGSETQYF. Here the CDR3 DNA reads TGCGCCAGCAGCCAAGCCCTAGCGGGGGGATCAGAGACCCAGTACTTC.

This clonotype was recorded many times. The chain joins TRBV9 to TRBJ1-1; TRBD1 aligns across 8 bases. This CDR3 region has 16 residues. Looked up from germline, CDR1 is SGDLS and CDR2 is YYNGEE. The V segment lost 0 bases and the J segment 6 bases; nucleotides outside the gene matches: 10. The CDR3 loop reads CASSVVPPSTGAEAFF. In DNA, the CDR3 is TGTGCCAGCAGCGTAGTTCCCCCTTCGACAGGGGCTGAAGCTTTCTTT.

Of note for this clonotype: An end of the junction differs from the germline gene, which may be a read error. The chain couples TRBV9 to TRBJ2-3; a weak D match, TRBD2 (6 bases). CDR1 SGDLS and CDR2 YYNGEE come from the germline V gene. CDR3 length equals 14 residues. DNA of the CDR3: TGCGCCAGCAGCATAAGCCCGGGGACTGATACGCAGTATTTT. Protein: CASSISPGTDTQYF.

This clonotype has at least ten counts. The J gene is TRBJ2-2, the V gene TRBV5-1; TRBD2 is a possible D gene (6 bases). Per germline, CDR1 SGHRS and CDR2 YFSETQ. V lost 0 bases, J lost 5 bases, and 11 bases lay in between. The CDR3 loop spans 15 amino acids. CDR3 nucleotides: TGCGCCAGCAGCTTGGACTTCCGGGGGACCGGGGAGCTGTTTTTT. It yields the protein CASSLDFRGTGELFF.